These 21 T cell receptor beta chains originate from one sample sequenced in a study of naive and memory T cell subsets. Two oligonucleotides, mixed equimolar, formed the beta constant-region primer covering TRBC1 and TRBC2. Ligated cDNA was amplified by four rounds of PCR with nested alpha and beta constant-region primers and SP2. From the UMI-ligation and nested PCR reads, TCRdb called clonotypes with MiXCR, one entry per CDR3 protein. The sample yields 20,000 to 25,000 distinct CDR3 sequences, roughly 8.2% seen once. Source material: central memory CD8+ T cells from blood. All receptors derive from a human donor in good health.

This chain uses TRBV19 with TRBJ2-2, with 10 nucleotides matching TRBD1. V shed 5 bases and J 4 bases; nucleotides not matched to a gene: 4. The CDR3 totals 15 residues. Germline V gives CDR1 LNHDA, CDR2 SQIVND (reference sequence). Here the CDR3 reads CASSAGQGGTGELFF. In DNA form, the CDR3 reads TGTGCCAGTAGTGCCGGACAGGGGGGCACCGGGGAGCTGTTTTTT.

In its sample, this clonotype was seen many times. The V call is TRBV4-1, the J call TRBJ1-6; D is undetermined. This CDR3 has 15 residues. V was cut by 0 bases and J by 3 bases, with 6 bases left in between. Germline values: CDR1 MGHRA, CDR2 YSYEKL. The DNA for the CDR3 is TGCGCCAGCAGCCAAGACCACGGCTATAATTCACCCCTCCACTTT. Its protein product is CASSQDHGYNSPLHF.

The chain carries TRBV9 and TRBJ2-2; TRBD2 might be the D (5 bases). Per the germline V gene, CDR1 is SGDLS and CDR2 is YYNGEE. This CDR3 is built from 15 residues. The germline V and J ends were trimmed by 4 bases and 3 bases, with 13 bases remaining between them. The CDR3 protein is CASSYYGIDTGELFF. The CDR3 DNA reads TGTGCCAGCAGCTATTACGGGATTGACACCGGGGAGCTGTTTTTT.

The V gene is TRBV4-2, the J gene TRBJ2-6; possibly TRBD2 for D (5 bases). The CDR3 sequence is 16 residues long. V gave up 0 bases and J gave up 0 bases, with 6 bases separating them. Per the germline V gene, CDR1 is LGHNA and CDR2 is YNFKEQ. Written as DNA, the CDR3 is TGTGCCAGCAGCCAAGATGGGAGCTCTGGGGCCAACGTCCTGACTTTC. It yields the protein CASSQDGSSGANVLTF.

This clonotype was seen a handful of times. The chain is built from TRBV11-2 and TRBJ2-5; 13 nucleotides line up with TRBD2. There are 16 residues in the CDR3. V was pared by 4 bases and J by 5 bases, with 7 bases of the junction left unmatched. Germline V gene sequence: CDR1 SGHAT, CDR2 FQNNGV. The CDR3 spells CASSSGGTSGVETQYF. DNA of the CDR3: TGTGCCAGCAGCTCAGGTGGGACTAGCGGGGTGGAGACCCAGTACTTC.

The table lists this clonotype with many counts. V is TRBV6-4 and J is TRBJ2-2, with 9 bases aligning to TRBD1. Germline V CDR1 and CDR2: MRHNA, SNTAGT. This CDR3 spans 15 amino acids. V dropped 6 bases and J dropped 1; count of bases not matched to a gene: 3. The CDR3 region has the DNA TGTGCCAGCAGCGAGGGACAGGGGAACACCGGGGAGCTGTTTTTT. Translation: CASSEGQGNTGELFF.

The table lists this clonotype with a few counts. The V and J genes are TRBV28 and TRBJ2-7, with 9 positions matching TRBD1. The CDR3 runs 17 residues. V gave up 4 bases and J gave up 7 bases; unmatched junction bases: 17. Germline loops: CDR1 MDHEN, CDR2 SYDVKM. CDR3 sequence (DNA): TGTGCCAGCAGTTCGGGGTACGAGGGACAGGGCTTGGGGGAGCAGTACTTC. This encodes CASSSGYEGQGLGEQYF.

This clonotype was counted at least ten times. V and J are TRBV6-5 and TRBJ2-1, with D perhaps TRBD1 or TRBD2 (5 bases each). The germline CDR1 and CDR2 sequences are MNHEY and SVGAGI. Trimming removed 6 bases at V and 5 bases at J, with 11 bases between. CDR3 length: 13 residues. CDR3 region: CASRNGADNEQFF. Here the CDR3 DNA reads TGTGCCAGCAGAAACGGGGCAGACAATGAGCAGTTCTTC.

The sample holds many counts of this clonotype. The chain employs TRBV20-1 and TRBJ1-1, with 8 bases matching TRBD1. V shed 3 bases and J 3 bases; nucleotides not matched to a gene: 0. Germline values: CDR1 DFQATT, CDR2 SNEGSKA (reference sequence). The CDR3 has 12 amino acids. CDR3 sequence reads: CSARTGDTEAFF. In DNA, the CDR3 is TGCAGTGCTAGGACAGGGGACACTGAAGCTTTCTTT.

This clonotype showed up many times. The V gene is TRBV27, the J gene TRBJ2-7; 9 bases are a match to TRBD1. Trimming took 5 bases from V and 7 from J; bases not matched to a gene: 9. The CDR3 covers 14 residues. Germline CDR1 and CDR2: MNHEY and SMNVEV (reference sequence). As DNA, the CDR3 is TGTGCCAGCAGTCCACTTGGGACAGGGTTTGAGCAGTACTTC. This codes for CASSPLGTGFEQYF.

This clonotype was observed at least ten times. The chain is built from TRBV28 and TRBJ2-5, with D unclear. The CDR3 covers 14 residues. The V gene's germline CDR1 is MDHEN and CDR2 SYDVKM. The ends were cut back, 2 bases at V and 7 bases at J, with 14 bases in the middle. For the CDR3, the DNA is TGTGCCAGCAGTTTAACCGAACGACGGTGGACCCAGTACTTC. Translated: CASSLTERRWTQYF.

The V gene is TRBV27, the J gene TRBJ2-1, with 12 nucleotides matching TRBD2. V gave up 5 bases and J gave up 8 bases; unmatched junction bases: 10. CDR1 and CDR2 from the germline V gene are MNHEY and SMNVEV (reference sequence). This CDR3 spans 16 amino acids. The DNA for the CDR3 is TGTGCCAGCAGTGGGACTAGCGGGTTTCTCTGGGATGAGCAGTTCTTC. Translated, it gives CASSGTSGFLWDEQFF.

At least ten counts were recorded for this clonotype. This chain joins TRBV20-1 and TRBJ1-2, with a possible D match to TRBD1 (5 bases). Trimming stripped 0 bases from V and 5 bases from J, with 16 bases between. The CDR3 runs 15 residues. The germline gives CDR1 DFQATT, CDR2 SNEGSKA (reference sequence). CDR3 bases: TGCAGTGCTAGAGAATGGGTGGGACGCTTGTATGGCTACACCTTC. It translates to CSAREWVGRLYGYTF.

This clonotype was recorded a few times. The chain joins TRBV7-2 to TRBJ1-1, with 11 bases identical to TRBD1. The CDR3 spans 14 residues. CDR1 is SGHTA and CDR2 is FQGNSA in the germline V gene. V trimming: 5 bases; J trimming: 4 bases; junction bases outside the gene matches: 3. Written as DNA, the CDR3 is TGTGCCAGCAGCCCGGGGACAGGGGGCACTGAAGCTTTCTTT. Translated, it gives CASSPGTGGTEAFF.

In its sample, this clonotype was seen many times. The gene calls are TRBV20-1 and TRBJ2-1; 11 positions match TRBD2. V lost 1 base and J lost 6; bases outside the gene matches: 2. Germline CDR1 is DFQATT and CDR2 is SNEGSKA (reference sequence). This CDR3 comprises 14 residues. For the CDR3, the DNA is TGCAGTGCTAGAGGACTAGCGGGGATCAATGAGCAGTTCTTC. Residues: CSARGLAGINEQFF.

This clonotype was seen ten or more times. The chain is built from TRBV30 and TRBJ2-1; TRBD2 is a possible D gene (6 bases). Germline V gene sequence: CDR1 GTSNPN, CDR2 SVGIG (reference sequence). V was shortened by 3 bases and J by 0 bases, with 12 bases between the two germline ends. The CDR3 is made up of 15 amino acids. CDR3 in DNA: TGTGCCTGGAGCGTCGACGGGAGCTCCTACAATGAGCAGTTCTTC. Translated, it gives CAWSVDGSSYNEQFF.

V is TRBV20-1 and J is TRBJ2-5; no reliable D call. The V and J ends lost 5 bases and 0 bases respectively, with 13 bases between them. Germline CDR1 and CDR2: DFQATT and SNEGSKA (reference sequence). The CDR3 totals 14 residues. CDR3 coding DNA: TGCAGTGCTTCCGCCGAGGCCCACCAAGAGACCCAGTACTTC. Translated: CSASAEAHQETQYF.

CDR3 sequence: CASSRHKKVEQYF. The CDR3 coding sequence is TGTGCCAGCAGCCGCCATAAGAAGGTCGAGCAGTACTTC. This rearrangement joins TRBV4-2 to TRBJ2-7; D not resolved. The CDR3 consists of 13 residues. Germline V lookup: CDR1 LGHNA, CDR2 YNFKEQ. The V gene lost 4 bases and the J gene lost 6 bases, with 13 bases spanning the gap.

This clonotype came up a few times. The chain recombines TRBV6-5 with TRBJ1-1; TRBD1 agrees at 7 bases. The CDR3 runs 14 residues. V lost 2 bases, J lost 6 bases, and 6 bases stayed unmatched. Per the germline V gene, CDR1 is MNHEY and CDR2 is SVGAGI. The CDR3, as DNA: TGTGCCAGCAGTTACGATAGGGGGCAAGCTGAAGCTTTCTTT. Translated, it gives CASSYDRGQAEAFF.

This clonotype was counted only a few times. The CDR3 sequence is CASDTGTNEQFF. In DNA form, the CDR3 reads TGCGCCAGCGACACAGGGACCAATGAGCAGTTCTTC. The V call is TRBV10-2, the J call TRBJ2-1; perhaps TRBD1 as D (6 bases). The CDR3 runs to 12 residues. V gave up 8 bases and J gave up 6 bases, with 11 bases separating them. Germline values: CDR1 WSHSY, CDR2 SAAADI.

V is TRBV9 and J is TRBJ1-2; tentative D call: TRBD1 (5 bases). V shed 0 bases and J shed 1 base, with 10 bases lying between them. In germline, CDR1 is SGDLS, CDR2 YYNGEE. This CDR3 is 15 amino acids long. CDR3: CASSVESGYNYGYTF. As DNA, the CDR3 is TGTGCCAGCAGCGTAGAGTCAGGGTATAACTATGGCTACACCTTC.